This TCR beta chain was documented in a study of shared clonotypes between healthy human individuals. Study details: Every donor yielded three CD4 naive, three CD4 memory, two CD8 naive and one CD8 memory plate.

TCRdb's table, derived via immunoSEQ multiplex PCR, lists solely in-frame clones and lacks some. The sample has roughly 680,000 clones, just under 75% seen once. This clone was recorded only once. The CDR3 length is 14 residues. Germline V lookup: CDR1 SQVTM, CDR2 ANQGSEA. V lost 4 bases, J lost 3 bases, and 6 bases stayed unmatched. The origin of this receptor is a woman aged 25 to 39 in good health. The source material was memory CD4+ T cells sorted from blood. The subset here: CD45RA-negative fraction. This chain joins TRBV29-1 and TRBJ2-1, with TRBD2 matching over 7 bases. The CDR3 DNA sequence: TGCAGCGTTGTCGAGCTAGCGGTCTACAATGAGCAGTTCTTC. Encoded protein: CSVVELAVYNEQFF.